This TCR beta chain is drawn from a study of T cells in Graves' hyperthyroidism and ophthalmopathy. Study-wide findings and caveats: Blood shared most expanded thyroid clonotypes above 0.001.

RNA transcripts gave rise to amplified TCR beta CDR3 regions. The TCR CDR3 was amplified in a first-round RT-PCR using the HTBI primer set. One entry per CDR3 protein, called by TCRdb with MiXCR from the multiplex PCR reads. The data hold 490,000 or so distinct CDR3 sequences, with about 16% observed a single time. This CDR3 has 18 residues. Per germline, CDR1 MNHEY and CDR2 SVGAGI. This clonotype was counted only a few times. The antigen is undetermined. The junction departs from the called germline gene at one end, perhaps through a read error. The PBMCs had their origin in about 9.7 ml of fresh peripheral blood.

Material: blood. This receptor was obtained from a woman aged 25 to 45 with Graves' ophthalmopathy. This chain links TRBV6-5 with TRBJ2-7; TRBD2 is a possible D gene (5 bases). The CDR3 spells CASSDSRAFRARSDEQYF. CDR3 DNA sequence: TGTGCCAGCAGTGACTCGAGGGCGTTCCGGGCCAGGAGTGACGAGCAGTACTTC.